These 14 T cell receptor beta chains were all obtained from the same sample, sequenced in a study of blood T cell repertoires in COVID-19. The data were produced by immunoSEQ multiplex PCR, yet TCRdb's version contains in-frame clones alone and is incomplete. The repertoire holds 100,000 to 130,000 clones, around four fifths seen once, with around 4.4% in the top ten. Source material: peripheral blood. The source of these receptors is a man aged 65 to 85 with acute or convalescent COVID-19.

This clone was counted between two and nine times. J is TRBJ1-2 and V is TRBV5-5, with D maybe TRBD1 (6 bases). The CDR3 totals 19 residues. The germline CDR1 and CDR2 sequences are SGHKS and YYEKEE (reference sequence). With 2 bases removed from V and 0 bases from J, the gap between germline ends came to 23 bases. The CDR3 reads CASSFTVRDKALANYGYTF. CDR3 nucleotides: TGTGCCAGCAGCTTTACAGTTCGGGACAAAGCCCTAGCTAACTATGGCTACACCTTC.

This chain links TRBV6-4 with TRBJ2-3; 14 bases are a match to TRBD2. J lost 7 bases, V lost 6 bases, and 9 bases had no gene match. The V gene's germline CDR1 is MRHNA and CDR2 SNTAGT. CDR3 length: 16 residues. CDR3 sequence (DNA): TGTGCCAGCAGCCCGACTAGCGGGGGGGTGATGAATACGCAGTATTTT. Amino acid sequence: CASSPTSGGVMNTQYF.

The chain combines TRBV5-1 with TRBJ1-1; TRBD1 agrees at 8 bases. Germline loops: CDR1 SGHRS, CDR2 YFSETQ. This CDR3 is built from 14 residues. The ends lost 4 bases at V and 5 bases at J; junction bases unmatched: 7. CDR3 sequence: CASSGGQGYTEAFF. The CDR3, as DNA: TGCGCCAGCAGCGGAGGACAGGGTTATACTGAAGCTTTCTTT.

The rearrangement uses TRBV27 and TRBJ1-1; D is undetermined. The length of the CDR3 is 16 residues. Trimming pared 4 bases from V and 1 base from J, leaving 16 bases between. Germline V gene data show CDR1 as MNHEY and CDR2 as SMNVEV (reference sequence). The CDR3, as DNA: TGTGCCAGCAGTTCCTCAACACGTATTGGGAACACTGAAGCTTTCTTT. It codes for CASSSSTRIGNTEAFF.

The genes are TRBV7-9 and TRBJ1-6, with D possibly being TRBD1 (5 bases). CDR1 is SEHNR, CDR2 FQNEAQ, per germline (reference sequence). The CDR3 length is 15 residues. V lost 5 bases to trimming and J lost 6 bases, with 14 bases between them. The CDR3 DNA sequence: TGTGCCAGCAGCCCAACGGGCAGGGCTAATTCACCCCTCCACTTT. Translation: CASSPTGRANSPLHF.

The chain recombines TRBV5-1 with TRBJ1-5, with D possibly TRBD1 on 5 matching bases. This CDR3 region has 17 residues. Trimming pared 0 bases from V and 11 bases from J, leaving 24 bases between. The germline CDR1 and CDR2 sequences are SGHRS and YFSETQ. In DNA form, the CDR3 reads TGCGCCAGCAGCTTGGAAGGCGGGACCGGGATGTATTCGGCCCAGCATTTT. Translation gives CASSLEGGTGMYSAQHF. Full variable domain (missing parts from reference TRBV5-1 and TRBJ1-5): KAGVTQTPRYLIKTRGQQVTLSCSPISGHRSVSWYQQTPGQGLQFLFEYFSETQRNKGNFPGRFSGRQFSNSRSEMNVSTLELGDSALYLCASSLEGGTGMYSAQHFGDGTRLSIL.

The rearrangement links TRBV3-1 (or the pseudogene TRBV3-2) to TRBJ2-5; 11 nucleotides align to TRBD1. Germline V lookup: CDR1 LGHDT, CDR2 YNNKEL (reference sequence). The trim removed 4 bases at V and 4 bases at J, leaving 8 bases unmatched. This CDR3 has 16 amino acids. The CDR3 bases are TGTGCCAGCAGCCTAGGACAGGGGGCGTTGGGAGAGACCCAGTACTTC. Protein: CASSLGQGALGETQYF.

This chain joins TRBV11-2 and TRBJ2-2, with D maybe TRBD1 (6 bases). Germline V gene lookup returns CDR1 SGHAT and CDR2 FQNNGV. The CDR3 totals 16 residues. Between the trimmed V and J ends, which lost 9 bases and 2 bases, there was a span of 19 bases. The CDR3 protein is CASQRRWGRNTGELFF. In DNA form, the CDR3 reads TGTGCCAGTCAACGCAGGTGGGGGCGAAACACCGGGGAGCTGTTTTTT.

V usage is TRBV10-1 and J usage is TRBJ1-2; no reliable D call. CDR3 length: 15 amino acids. V was cut by 2 bases and J by 1 base, with 11 bases left in between. Germline V lookup: CDR1 WNHNN, CDR2 SYGVQD (reference sequence). In DNA form, the CDR3 reads TGCGCCAGCAGTGAGAAGGAGCAGAATAACTATGGCTACACCTTC. Translation: CASSEKEQNNYGYTF.

The chain employs TRBV3-1 (or the pseudogene TRBV3-2) and TRBJ2-2; maybe TRBD2 (5 bases). Trimming removed 4 bases from V and 4 bases from J, with 16 bases in between. CDR1 LGHDT and CDR2 YNNKEL come from the germline V gene (reference sequence). This CDR3 contains 16 residues. In DNA, the CDR3 is TGTGCCAGCAGCCCCCCGGGGAGAGACGCCACCGGGGAGCTGTTTTTT. Amino acid sequence: CASSPPGRDATGELFF.

The chain is built from TRBV14 and TRBJ1-1; D unresolved. The germline V gene encodes CDR1 SGHDN and CDR2 FVKESK. The CDR3 totals 14 residues. Between the trimmed V and J ends, which lost 0 bases and 1 base, there was a span of 6 bases. CDR3 region: CASSQDGENTEAFF. CDR3 in DNA: TGTGCCAGCAGCCAAGACGGGGAGAACACTGAAGCTTTCTTT.

The rearrangement links TRBV5-6 to TRBJ1-6, with D possibly matching TRBD1 (6 bases). Trimming removed 4 bases from V and 0 bases from J, with 17 bases in between. Germline V lookup: CDR1 SGHDT, CDR2 YYEEEE. The CDR3 has 18 residues. The CDR3 coding sequence is TGTGCCAGCAGCCTCGATGAAGACAGGTTCTCCTATAATTCACCCCTCCACTTT. Protein: CASSLDEDRFSYNSPLHF. Full variable domain (rest looked up from reference TRBV5-6 and TRBJ1-6): DAGVTQSPTHLIKTRGQQVTLRCSPKSGHDTVSWYQQALGQGPQFIFQYYEEEERQRGNFPDRFSGHQFPNYSSELNVNALLLGDSALYLCASSLDEDRFSYNSPLHFGNGTRLTVT.

CDR3 in DNA: TGTGCCAGCAGCTTGCTATCTCTCCGGGTAGATACGCAGTATTTT. Protein sequence: CASSLLSLRVDTQYF. The chain combines TRBV5-5 with TRBJ2-3; D not resolved. The CDR3 sequence is 15 residues long. The germline V and J ends were trimmed by 1 base and 5 bases, with 14 bases remaining between them. Germline CDR1 SGHKS, CDR2 YYEKEE (reference sequence).

This chain joins TRBV19 and TRBJ2-4; 9 nucleotides line up with TRBD1. Germline loops: CDR1 LNHDA, CDR2 SQIVND (reference sequence). This CDR3 region has 15 residues. V trimming: 5 bases; J trimming: 2 bases; junction bases outside the gene matches: 4. CDR3 DNA sequence: TGTGCCAGTAGTGTACAGGGGGCATCCAAAAACATTCAGTACTTC. Amino acids: CASSVQGASKNIQYF.